This entry concerns a single TCR beta chain. Repertoires were generated with immunoSEQ multiplex PCR, while TCRdb's copy carries only in-frame clones and drops some. Of 200,000 to 250,000 clones detected, approximately 88% appear once; the ten largest clones hold approximately 3.5%. The CDR3 is made up of 13 amino acids. The trim removed 3 bases at V and 5 bases at J, leaving 3 bases unmatched. The entry originates in a study of blood T cell repertoires in COVID-19. The chain recombines TRBV12-3 or TRBV12-4 with TRBJ2-5, with 7 bases matching TRBD1. This receptor was taken from a woman in her 30s who had been exposed to COVID-19. The material sequenced was PBMCs or T cells enriched from blood (not recorded which). The CDR3 here is CASSFTQGETQYF. The CDR3 DNA reads as TGTGCCAGCAGTTTCACACAGGGGGAGACCCAGTACTTC.